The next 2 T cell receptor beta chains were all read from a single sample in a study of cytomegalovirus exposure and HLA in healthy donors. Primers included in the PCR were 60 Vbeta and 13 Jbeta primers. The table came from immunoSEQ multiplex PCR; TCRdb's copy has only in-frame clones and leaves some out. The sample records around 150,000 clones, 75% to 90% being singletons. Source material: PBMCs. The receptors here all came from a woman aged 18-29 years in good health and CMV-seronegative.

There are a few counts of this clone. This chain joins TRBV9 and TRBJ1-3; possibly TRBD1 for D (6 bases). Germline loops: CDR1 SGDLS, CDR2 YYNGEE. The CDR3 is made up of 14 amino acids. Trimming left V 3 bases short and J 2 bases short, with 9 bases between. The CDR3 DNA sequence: TGTGCCAGCAGCGGACAGGCGACTGGAAACACCATATATTTT. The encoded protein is CASSGQATGNTIYF.

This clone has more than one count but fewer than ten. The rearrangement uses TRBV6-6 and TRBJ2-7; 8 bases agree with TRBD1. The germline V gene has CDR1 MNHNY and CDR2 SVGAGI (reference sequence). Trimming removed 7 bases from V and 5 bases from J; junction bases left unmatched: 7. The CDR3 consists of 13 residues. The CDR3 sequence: CASTRQGFHEQYF. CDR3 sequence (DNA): TGTGCCAGCACCAGACAGGGGTTCCACGAGCAGTACTTC.